A single sample gave rise to the 19 T cell receptor beta chains below, sequenced in a study of blood T cell repertoires in COVID-19. Repertoires were generated with immunoSEQ multiplex PCR, while TCRdb's copy carries only in-frame clones and drops some. The sample holds some 400,000 clones, around 87% seen once. The sequenced material came from peripheral blood. The receptors originated from a woman aged 25 to 39 with COVID-19, enrolled during active disease.

The chain employs TRBV29-1 and TRBJ1-1, with 9 bases that match TRBD1. V was clipped by 7 bases and J by 1 base; unmatched bases: 4. Germline V gene sequence: CDR1 SQVTM, CDR2 ANQGSEA. The length of the CDR3 is 13 residues. In nucleotides, the CDR3 is TGCAGCGCCCTGACAGGGGGGAACACTGAAGCTTTCTTT. This sequence encodes CSALTGGNTEAFF.

The chain employs TRBV28 and TRBJ2-5; 7 bases align to TRBD1. The V segment lost 3 bases and the J segment 4 bases; nucleotides outside the gene matches: 8. The CDR3 has 15 residues. Germline V gene sequence: CDR1 MDHEN, CDR2 SYDVKM. CDR3 sequence (DNA): TGTGCCAGCAGTTTCAGGGGGTCAGGAGGAGAGACCCAGTACTTC. Its protein is CASSFRGSGGETQYF.

CDR3 DNA sequence: TGCGCCAGCAGCTTGGAACTACCCGGAGGGCCCCAGCATTTT. This gives the protein CASSLELPGGPQHF. This sequence joins TRBV5-1 and TRBJ1-5; D is uncertain. V lost 0 bases to trimming and J lost 9 bases, with 13 bases between them. Germline V lookup: CDR1 SGHRS, CDR2 YFSETQ. This CDR3 region has 14 residues.

The chain joins TRBV4-1 to TRBJ2-7, with a weak D call TRBD2 (7 bases). CDR3 size: 16 residues. The germline V gene has CDR1 MGHRA and CDR2 YSYEKL. The ends were cut back, 0 bases at V and 0 bases at J, with 12 bases in the middle. The CDR3 nucleotides are TGCGCCAGCAGCCAAGAAGGGGGGGCCAGCTCCTACGAGCAGTACTTC. This encodes CASSQEGGASSYEQYF.

The CDR3 nucleotides read TGTGCCAGCAGTTATGGCAGCTCTGGGGCCAACGTCCTGACTTTC. The encoded protein is CASSYGSSGANVLTF. The chain has TRBV6-5 and TRBJ2-6; D remains ambiguous. V gave up 3 bases and J gave up 0 bases, with 6 bases separating them. This CDR3 is 15 amino acids long. Germline V gene data show CDR1 as MNHEY and CDR2 as SVGAGI.

V is TRBV5-6 and J is TRBJ1-2; no reliable D call. The V gene lost 1 base and the J gene lost 6 bases, with 10 bases spanning the gap. Germline CDR1 reads SGHDT; CDR2 reads YYEEEE. The CDR3 covers 13 residues. The CDR3: CASSLWSPHGYTF. The CDR3 nucleotides are TGTGCCAGCAGCTTGTGGAGTCCGCATGGCTACACCTTC.

The CDR3 protein is CAWSVSAGGDGYTF. DNA for the CDR3: TGTGCCTGGAGTGTTTCAGCCGGAGGTGATGGCTACACCTTC. The chain recombines TRBV30 with TRBJ1-2, with D unclear. V lost 0 bases and J 6 bases, leaving 14 bases between the germline ends. Germline CDR1 GTSNPN, CDR2 SVGIG (reference sequence). This CDR3 contains 14 residues.

This sequence joins TRBV4-1 and TRBJ2-7; 11 nucleotides align to TRBD2. Germline CDR1 and CDR2: MGHRA and YSYEKL. With 1 base clipped from V and 2 bases from J, the junction kept 4 bases outside the gene matches. The CDR3 extends over 16 amino acids. This CDR3 reads CASSQGLAGGPYEQYF. As DNA, the CDR3 is TGCGCCAGCAGCCAAGGATTAGCGGGAGGGCCCTACGAGCAGTACTTC.

This chain joins TRBV6-6 and TRBJ2-5; D remains ambiguous. Trimming took 6 bases from V and 2 from J, leaving 13 bases between them. The CDR3 spans 14 residues. Germline lookup yields CDR1 MNHNY and CDR2 SVGAGI (reference sequence). Here the CDR3 DNA reads TGTGCCAGCAGGAATGTTGGGCAACAAGAGACCCAGTACTTC. It is translated as CASRNVGQQETQYF.

This chain joins TRBV15 and TRBJ2-7; 8 bases are shared with TRBD1. Per germline, CDR1 LNHNV and CDR2 YYDKDF (reference sequence). V lost 3 bases to trimming and J lost 2 bases; unmatched junction nucleotides: 3. The CDR3 covers 14 residues. The CDR3 DNA sequence: TGTGCCACCAGCAGGGGGGGACAGGCCTACGAGCAGTACTTC. Amino acid sequence: CATSRGGQAYEQYF.

This rearrangement joins TRBV25-1 to TRBJ1-4, with 8 bases fitting TRBD1. CDR1 is MGHDK, CDR2 SYGVNS, per germline. V lost 5 bases and J lost 7; bases outside the gene matches: 9. This CDR3 is built from 15 residues. The chain's CDR3 is CASSPRTGPVEKLFF. Written as DNA, the CDR3 is TGTGCCAGCAGTCCACGGACAGGGCCGGTTGAAAAACTGTTTTTT.

V is TRBV27 and J is TRBJ2-7; D gene unclear. CDR3 size: 13 residues. Germline CDR1 MNHEY, CDR2 SMNVEV (reference sequence). Trimming removed 0 bases at V and 7 bases at J, with 10 bases between. CDR3 sequence: CASSLSSPGEQYF. In nucleotides, the CDR3 is TGTGCCAGCAGTTTATCGAGTCCAGGTGAGCAGTACTTC.

About this clone itself: The germline gene is not matched at one end of the junction; a read error may be the cause. The rearrangement links TRBV5-1 to TRBJ2-3, with TRBD2 identical over 8 bases. Germline V gene data show CDR1 as SGHRS and CDR2 as YFSETQ. The CDR3 is made up of 14 amino acids. CDR3 sequence (DNA): TGCACCAGCAGTGTCGGGAGGGCCGATGATACGCAGTATTTT. Its protein is CTSSVGRADDTQYF.

The chain has TRBV27 and TRBJ2-7; TRBD1 matches 7 bases. CDR1 is MNHEY and CDR2 is SMNVEV in the germline V gene (reference sequence). Losses at the gene ends were 2 bases for V and 2 bases for J; bases not matched to a gene: 6. The CDR3 sequence is 15 residues long. In DNA, the CDR3 is TGTGCCAGCAGTTTAACCGGGACAGTCCCCTACGAGCAGTACTTC. Protein sequence: CASSLTGTVPYEQYF.

The gene calls are TRBV7-9 and TRBJ2-2; possible D gene TRBD1, 6 bases. CDR3 size: 16 residues. Trimming cost V 2 bases and J 5 bases, with 15 bases left between them. Germline loops: CDR1 SEHNR, CDR2 FQNEAQ (reference sequence). The CDR3: CASSLTAQGGTGELFF. The DNA for the CDR3 is TGTGCCAGCAGCTTAACCGCACAAGGGGGAACCGGGGAGCTGTTTTTT. Full variable domain (missing parts from reference TRBV7-9 and TRBJ2-2): DTGVSQNPRHKITKRGQNVTFRCDPISEHNRLYWYRQTLGQGPEFLTYFQNEAQLEKSRLLSDRFSAERPKGSFSTLEIQRTEQGDSAMYLCASSLTAQGGTGELFFGEGSRLTVL.

On this clone itself: The junction departs from germline at one end; a sequencing error may be responsible. The chain uses TRBV18 and TRBJ1-2; 8 bases align to TRBD1. The CDR3 runs 12 residues. Germline V gene data show CDR1 as KGHSH and CDR2 as LQKENI. The DNA of the CDR3 is TGTGCCAGCTCACCCGACAGGGGTCAACCGTCCTTC. It translates to CASSPDRGQPSF.

This clone has a single count. The chain uses TRBV25-1 and TRBJ2-3, with 8 positions matching TRBD1. J was trimmed by 2 bases and V by 4 bases; bases with no gene match: 8. CDR3 length equals 16 residues. Germline lookup yields CDR1 MGHDK and CDR2 SYGVNS. CDR3 DNA sequence: TGTGCCAGCAGTGGAGACAGGGGTGGGGACACAGATACGCAGTATTTT. This gives the protein CASSGDRGGDTDTQYF.

The rearrangement joins TRBV30 to TRBJ1-6; D is undetermined. Trimming left V 4 bases short and J 0 bases short, with 7 bases between. CDR3 length: 14 amino acids. Germline CDR1 is GTSNPN and CDR2 is SVGIG (reference sequence). The CDR3 spells CAWTASSYNSPLHF. The CDR3 DNA sequence: TGTGCCTGGACCGCGAGCTCCTATAATTCACCCCTCCACTTT.

The J gene is TRBJ2-7, the V gene TRBV5-4; a possible D gene is TRBD2 (6 bases). V lost 5 bases to trimming and J lost 3 bases, with 15 bases between them. Germline values: CDR1 SGHNT, CDR2 YYREEE (reference sequence). This CDR3 comprises 14 residues. Written as DNA, the CDR3 is TGTGCCAGCAGAGTCCAGGGAGGCAGCTACGAGCAGTACTTC. It translates to CASRVQGGSYEQYF.